Below, 10 T cell receptor beta chains from the same sample are listed, as sequenced in a study of T cells after posttransplantation cyclophosphamide. Methotrexate plus calcineurin inhibitor accompanied controls' myeloablative marrow transplants; sampling was 1 year later. Sequencing was performed with immunoSEQ multiplex PCR; in TCRdb, only in-frame clones are kept and a portion is missing. In the table there are 3,500 to 5,500 clones, roughly 82% of which are singletons. Sequences were derived from PBMCs, sampled after an allogeneic stem cell transplant with a calcineurin inhibitor and methotrexate. These receptors all come from a male patient aged 35-55 years who received an allogeneic stem cell transplant from an unrelated donor, was CMV-positive, and had chronic GVHD only. These T cells may partly come from the graft donor.

The genes are TRBV2 and TRBJ1-5, with D maybe TRBD1 (5 bases). There are 15 residues in the CDR3. The V and J ends lost 8 bases and 0 bases respectively, with 14 bases between them. CDR1 is SNHLY and CDR2 is FYNNEI in the germline V gene. For the CDR3, the DNA is TGTGCCAGCGATAGGGGTTCGGATAGCAATCAGCCCCAGCATTTT. Protein: CASDRGSDSNQPQHF.

V and J are TRBV10-2 and TRBJ2-7, with a weak D call TRBD1 (6 bases). Germline V gives CDR1 WSHSY, CDR2 SAAADI. This CDR3 contains 13 residues. Trimming removed 6 bases at V and 2 bases at J, with 11 bases between. CDR3 DNA sequence: TGCGCCAGCAGCAAACAGGGAGCCTACGAGCAGTACTTC. This sequence encodes CASSKQGAYEQYF.

The V call is TRBV11-2, the J call TRBJ1-2; tentatively, D is TRBD1 (5 bases). Trimming removed 8 bases from V and 2 bases from J, with 15 bases in between. Per germline, CDR1 SGHAT and CDR2 FQNNGV. The CDR3 extends over 14 amino acids. CDR3 nucleotide sequence: TGTGCCAGCCTCCGTTTATCAGGGAACTATGGCTACACCTTC. It yields the protein CASLRLSGNYGYTF.

The sample holds one count of this clone. V is TRBV5-1 and J is TRBJ1-2; 9 nucleotides line up with TRBD1. Germline trimming cut 0 bases from V and 8 bases from J; bases unmatched to any gene: 8. This CDR3 spans 15 amino acids. Germline V gene data show CDR1 as SGHRS and CDR2 as YFSETQ. This CDR3 reads CASSLADRGRNGYTF. In DNA, the CDR3 is TGCGCCAGCAGCTTGGCGGACAGGGGCCGCAACGGCTACACCTTC.

In its sample, this clone was seen once. The chain links TRBV5-1 to TRBJ2-2; maybe TRBD1 (5 bases). V was pared by 0 bases and J by 3 bases, with 12 bases between. Germline CDR1 and CDR2: SGHRS and YFSETQ. This CDR3 has 16 residues. CDR3 sequence reads: CASSLDPRADTGELFF. The CDR3 DNA is TGCGCCAGCAGCTTGGACCCCAGGGCCGACACCGGGGAGCTGTTTTTT. Supplemented by reference TRBV5-1 and TRBJ2-2, the full variable domain reads KAGVTQTPRYLIKTRGQQVTLSCSPISGHRSVSWYQQTPGQGLQFLFEYFSETQRNKGNFPGRFSGRQFSNSRSEMNVSTLELGDSALYLCASSLDPRADTGELFFGEGSRLTVL.

The chain links TRBV2 to TRBJ2-7; TRBD1 might be the D (5 bases). The V end was cut by 9 bases, the J end by 7 bases, with 19 bases between. This CDR3 comprises 13 residues. Germline values: CDR1 SNHLY, CDR2 FYNNEI. CDR3 nucleotide sequence: TGTGCCAGAGAAACGGAAGGGGCTAGTGAGCAGTACTTC. Translated: CARETEGASEQYF.

The chain uses TRBV7-9 and TRBJ1-2; D is uncertain. Trimming removed 5 bases at V and 8 bases at J, with 24 bases between. Germline loops: CDR1 SEHNR, CDR2 FQNEAQ (reference sequence). CDR3 length: 16 amino acids. CDR3 nucleotide sequence: TGTGCCAGCAGCAACGGGATTCAGGATTTTCTTATGGGCTACACCTTC. This sequence encodes CASSNGIQDFLMGYTF.

The chain uses TRBV7-6 and TRBJ2-7; weak D call: TRBD2 (5 bases). CDR3 length: 14 amino acids. In germline, CDR1 is SGHVS, CDR2 FNYEAQ. The V end lost 5 bases, the J end lost 2 bases, and 13 bases lay between the germline ends. The DNA for the CDR3 is TGTGCCAGCAGCGCCCCGGGAACCACCTACGAGCAGTACTTC. Protein: CASSAPGTTYEQYF. The full variable domain, its missing parts supplied by reference TRBV7-6 and TRBJ2-7, is GAGVSQSPRYKVTKRGQDVALRCDPISGHVSLYWYRQALGQGPEFLTYFNYEAQQDKSGLPNDRFSAERPEGSISTLTIQRTEQRDSAMYRCASSAPGTTYEQYFGPGTRLTVT.

The chain recombines TRBV5-1 with TRBJ1-4; the D is unclear. This CDR3 spans 13 amino acids. Germline loops: CDR1 SGHRS, CDR2 YFSETQ. Trimming left V 1 base short and J 2 bases short, with 3 bases between. The CDR3 is CASSLPTNEKLFF. CDR3 in DNA: TGCGCCAGCAGCTTGCCGACTAATGAAAAACTGTTTTTT.

This clone has only a few counts. The chain carries TRBV7-2 and TRBJ1-6, with D unclear. Germline-derived CDR1 and CDR2 are SGHTA and FQGNSA. The CDR3 loop spans 14 amino acids. The V end was cut by 2 bases, the J end by 8 bases, with 10 bases between. The CDR3 here is CASSLLSVDSPLHF. In DNA, the CDR3 is TGTGCCAGCAGCTTACTTTCAGTGGATTCACCCCTCCACTTT.